The 11 T cell receptor beta chains presented below share a single source sample, sequenced in a study of cytomegalovirus exposure and HLA in healthy donors. PCR amplification relied on 60 Vbeta primers (plus 13 Jbeta primers). Produced via immunoSEQ multiplex PCR; TCRdb's table is partial and in-frame only. The sample contains about 80,000 clones, almost 80% of which appear only once. The sequencing input was PBMCs. These receptors all stem from a woman between 40 and 50 years old in good health and CMV-seropositive.

This chain links TRBV14 with TRBJ2-2, with 11 bases aligning to TRBD2. Germline lookup yields CDR1 SGHDN and CDR2 FVKESK. J gave up 3 bases and V 1 base, and 1 base lay outside the gene matches. The CDR3 length is 16 residues. CDR3 sequence reads: CASSQVGLADTGELFF. DNA of the CDR3: TGTGCCAGCAGCCAAGTGGGACTAGCGGACACCGGGGAGCTGTTTTTT.

The chain couples TRBV30 to TRBJ2-7, with 11 nucleotides matching TRBD1. Trimming took 2 bases from V and 2 from J; bases not matched to a gene: 5. The CDR3 extends over 15 amino acids. Per germline, CDR1 GTSNPN and CDR2 SVGIG (reference sequence). The CDR3 bases are TGTGCCTGGAGTAACCCGGGACAGGGGGCCTACGAGCAGTACTTC. Its translation: CAWSNPGQGAYEQYF.

The rearrangement links TRBV9 to TRBJ2-1; TRBD2 matches 13 bases. CDR3 length equals 15 residues. The V gene's germline CDR1 is SGDLS and CDR2 YYNGEE. J gave up 12 bases and V 0 bases, and 6 bases lay outside the gene matches. Written as DNA, the CDR3 is TGTGCCAGCAGCGTAGGGACTAGCGGGAGTCACAGGCAGTTCTTC. The encoded protein is CASSVGTSGSHRQFF.

The V call is TRBV29-1, the J call TRBJ1-2; 9 positions match TRBD1. Germline V gives CDR1 SQVTM, CDR2 ANQGSEA. Trimming cost V 5 bases and J 2 bases; bases outside gene matches: 12. The CDR3 totals 16 residues. CDR3 DNA: TGCAGCGTTCCTACTCGAGGGACAGGGAACAACTATGGCTACACCTTC. Translated: CSVPTRGTGNNYGYTF.

This CDR3 reads CASSYGLAGVENEQFF. The CDR3, as DNA: TGTGCCAGCAGCTACGGACTAGCGGGAGTTGAGAATGAGCAGTTCTTC. The V call is TRBV7-9, the J call TRBJ2-1, with 13 bases matching TRBD2. CDR3 length equals 16 residues. V shed 4 bases, J shed 7 bases, and the junction held 7 bases outside the gene matches. Germline-derived CDR1 and CDR2 are SEHNR and FQNEAQ (reference sequence).

The chain joins TRBV9 to TRBJ1-2; TRBD1 matches 8 bases. Germline trimming cut 6 bases from V and 1 base from J; bases unmatched to any gene: 8. CDR3 length: 15 amino acids. Germline assignment: CDR1 SGDLS and CDR2 YYNGEE. DNA for the CDR3: TGTGCCAGCAATCCCGGACAGGGCTTTAACTATGGCTACACCTTC. This sequence encodes CASNPGQGFNYGYTF.

CDR3 coding DNA: TGTGCCATGGCCGGGGTAGAGGAGACCCAGTACTTC. Amino acids: CAMAGVEETQYF. This chain joins TRBV10-3 and TRBJ2-5; a possible D gene is TRBD2 (5 bases). The CDR3 totals 12 residues. Germline V gene sequence: CDR1 ENHRY, CDR2 SYGVKD. With 9 bases removed from V and 5 bases from J, the gap between germline ends came to 13 bases.

The V and J genes are TRBV21-1 and TRBJ1-2; the DNA was not compared with TRBD1, the D call given in the table. TRBV21-1 is an annotated pseudogene. The CDR3 consists of 18 residues. In DNA, the CDR3 is TGTGCCAGCAGCAAATGGCCTCCTCCAGACAGGGCGAACTATGGCTACACCTTC. Translating it yields CASSKWPPPDRANYGYTF.

The rearrangement joins TRBV18 to TRBJ1-5, with 9 bases identical to TRBD1. Germline V lookup: CDR1 KGHSH, CDR2 LQKENI. CDR3 length: 15 amino acids. The trim removed 1 base at V and 2 bases at J, leaving 0 bases unmatched. The CDR3 DNA reads TGTGCCAGCTCACCACGGACAGGGGGCAATCAGCCCCAGCATTTT. Translation: CASSPRTGGNQPQHF.

The V call is TRBV5-6, the J call TRBJ2-5; D perhaps matches TRBD1 (6 bases). CDR1 and CDR2 (germline): SGHDT, YYEEEE. The V gene lost 0 bases and the J gene lost 5 bases, with 14 bases spanning the gap. CDR3 length: 15 amino acids. The CDR3 region is CASSLGVGAAETQYF. The CDR3 coding sequence is TGTGCCAGCAGCTTGGGGGTGGGGGCAGCGGAGACCCAGTACTTC.

CDR3 region: CAWSEQAITNYGYTF. CDR3 DNA: TGTGCCTGGAGTGAACAGGCGATAACAAACTATGGCTACACCTTC. This chain connects TRBV30 to TRBJ1-2, with TRBD1 as a possible D gene (5 bases). V was cut by 1 base and J by 2 bases, with 14 bases left in between. CDR3 length: 15 residues. Germline lookup yields CDR1 GTSNPN and CDR2 SVGIG (reference sequence).